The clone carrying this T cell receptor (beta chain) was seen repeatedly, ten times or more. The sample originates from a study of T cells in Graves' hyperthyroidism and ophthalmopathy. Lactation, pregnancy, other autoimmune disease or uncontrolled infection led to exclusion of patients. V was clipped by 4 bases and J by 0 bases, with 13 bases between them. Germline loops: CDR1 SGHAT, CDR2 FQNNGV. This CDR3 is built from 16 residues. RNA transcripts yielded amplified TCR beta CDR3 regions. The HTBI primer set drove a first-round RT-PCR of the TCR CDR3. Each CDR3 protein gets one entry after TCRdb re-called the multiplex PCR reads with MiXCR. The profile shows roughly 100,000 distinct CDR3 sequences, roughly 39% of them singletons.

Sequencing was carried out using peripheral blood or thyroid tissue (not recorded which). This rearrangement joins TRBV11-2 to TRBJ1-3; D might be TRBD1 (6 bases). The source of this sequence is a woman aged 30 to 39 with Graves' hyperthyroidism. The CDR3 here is CASSSRGPVSGNTIYF. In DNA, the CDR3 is TGTGCCAGCAGCTCCAGGGGACCAGTCTCTGGAAACACCATATATTTT.